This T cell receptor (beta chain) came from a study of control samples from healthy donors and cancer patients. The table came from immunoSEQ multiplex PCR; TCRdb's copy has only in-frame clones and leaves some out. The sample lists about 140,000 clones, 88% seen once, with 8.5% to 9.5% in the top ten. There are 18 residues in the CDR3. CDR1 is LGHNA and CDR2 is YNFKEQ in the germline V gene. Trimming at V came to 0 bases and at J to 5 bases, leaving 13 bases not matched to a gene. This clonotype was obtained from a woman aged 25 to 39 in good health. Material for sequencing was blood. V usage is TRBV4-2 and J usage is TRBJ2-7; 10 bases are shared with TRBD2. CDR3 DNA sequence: TGTGCCAGCAGCCAAGATAAGTCCAGCGGGAGGGCCGGGGACGAGCAGTACTTC. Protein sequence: CASSQDKSSGRAGDEQYF.